This T cell receptor beta chain emerged from a study of beta chain features in type 1 diabetes. Regarding the study as a whole: All four CD4+ subsets from Type 1 diabetes patients carried moderately but significantly shorter TCRB CDR3s. When cDNA is sequenced, cells with high TCR expression could be over-represented.

V lost 1 base to trimming and J lost 4 bases, with 4 bases between them. The length of the CDR3 is 12 residues. Germline V lookup: CDR1 PRHDT, CDR2 FYEKMQ (reference sequence). TCRB transcripts that were expressed got sequenced, as all of the isolated RNA had been reverse transcribed. Assay used: immunoSEQ multiplex PCR; TCRdb lists only in-frame clones, some missing. The sample contains 600,000 to 700,000 clones, approximately 13% of which appear only once. About this clone itself: Its antigen is not identified. The sample contains more than one DNA sequence encoding this CDR3.

The receptor was derived from a man aged 30 to 39 with type 1 diabetes. The rearrangement links TRBV13 to TRBJ2-5; D gene ambiguous. Sequencing was done on a sample of naive CD4+ T cells from blood. CDR3 residues: CASSLVGETQYF. For the CDR3, the DNA is TGTGCCAGCAGCTTAGTAGGAGAGACCCAGTACTTC.